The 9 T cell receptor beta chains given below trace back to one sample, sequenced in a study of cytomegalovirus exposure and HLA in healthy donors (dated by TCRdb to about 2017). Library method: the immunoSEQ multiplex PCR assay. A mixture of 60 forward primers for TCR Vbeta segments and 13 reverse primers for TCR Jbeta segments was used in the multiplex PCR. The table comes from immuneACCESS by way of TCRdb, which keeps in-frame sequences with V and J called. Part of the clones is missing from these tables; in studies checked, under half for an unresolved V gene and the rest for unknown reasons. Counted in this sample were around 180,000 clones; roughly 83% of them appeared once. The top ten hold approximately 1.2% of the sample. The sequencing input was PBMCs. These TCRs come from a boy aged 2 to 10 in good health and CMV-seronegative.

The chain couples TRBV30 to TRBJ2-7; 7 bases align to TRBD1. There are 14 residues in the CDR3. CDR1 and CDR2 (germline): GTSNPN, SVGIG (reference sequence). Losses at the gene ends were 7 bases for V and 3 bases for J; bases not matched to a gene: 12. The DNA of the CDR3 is TGTGCCTACTTAGCCCGGGACAGCTTCTACGAGCAGTACTTC. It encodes CAYLARDSFYEQYF.

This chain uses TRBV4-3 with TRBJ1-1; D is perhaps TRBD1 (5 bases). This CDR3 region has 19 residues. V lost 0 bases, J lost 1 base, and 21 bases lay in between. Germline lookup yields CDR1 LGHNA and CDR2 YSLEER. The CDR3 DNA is TGCGCCAGCAGCCAAGAAGGTCCCGGTGCAGGGAGGGGGAACACTGAAGCTTTCTTT. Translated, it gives CASSQEGPGAGRGNTEAFF.

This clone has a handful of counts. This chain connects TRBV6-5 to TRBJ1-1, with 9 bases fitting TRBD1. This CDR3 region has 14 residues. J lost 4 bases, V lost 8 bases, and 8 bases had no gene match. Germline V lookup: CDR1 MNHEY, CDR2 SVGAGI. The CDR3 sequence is CASGTGGSGTEAFF. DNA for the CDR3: TGTGCCAGCGGAACAGGGGGCTCGGGCACTGAAGCTTTCTTT.

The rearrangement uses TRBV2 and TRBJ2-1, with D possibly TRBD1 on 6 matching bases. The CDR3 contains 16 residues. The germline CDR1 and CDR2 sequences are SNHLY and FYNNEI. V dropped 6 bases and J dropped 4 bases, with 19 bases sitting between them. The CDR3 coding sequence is TGTGCCAGCAGCCTCGATAGGAGTAGGGGGTACAATGAGCAGTTCTTC. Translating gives CASSLDRSRGYNEQFF.

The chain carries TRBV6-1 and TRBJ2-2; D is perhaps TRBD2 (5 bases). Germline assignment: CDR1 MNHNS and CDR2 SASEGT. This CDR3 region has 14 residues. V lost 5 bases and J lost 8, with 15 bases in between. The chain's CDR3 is CASSFEGLRGELFF. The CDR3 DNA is TGTGCCAGCAGTTTCGAGGGTCTAAGGGGGGAGCTGTTTTTT.

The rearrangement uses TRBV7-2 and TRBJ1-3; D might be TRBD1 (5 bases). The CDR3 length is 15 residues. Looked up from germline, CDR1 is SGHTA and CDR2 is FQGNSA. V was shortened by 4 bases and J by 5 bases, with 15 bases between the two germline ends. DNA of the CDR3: TGTGCCAGCAGCTCTGAACAGGTTCCAAGAAACACCATATATTTT. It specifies CASSSEQVPRNTIYF.

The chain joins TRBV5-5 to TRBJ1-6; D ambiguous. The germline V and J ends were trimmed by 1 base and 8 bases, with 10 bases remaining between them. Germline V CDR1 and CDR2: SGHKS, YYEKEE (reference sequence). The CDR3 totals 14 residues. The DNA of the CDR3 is TGTGCCAGCAGCTTGAACAGAATCGATTCACCCCTCCACTTT. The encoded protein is CASSLNRIDSPLHF.

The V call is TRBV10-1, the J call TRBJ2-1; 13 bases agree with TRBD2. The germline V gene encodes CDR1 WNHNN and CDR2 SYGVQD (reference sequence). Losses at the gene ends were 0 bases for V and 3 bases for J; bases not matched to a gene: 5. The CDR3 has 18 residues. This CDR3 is CASSESRTSGRLYNEQFF. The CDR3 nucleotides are TGCGCCAGCAGTGAGTCGAGGACTAGCGGGAGACTCTACAATGAGCAGTTCTTC.

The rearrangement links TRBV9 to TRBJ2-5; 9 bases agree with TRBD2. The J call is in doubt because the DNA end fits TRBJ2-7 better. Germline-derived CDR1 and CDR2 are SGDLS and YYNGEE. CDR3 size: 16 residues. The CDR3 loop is CASSVAAEREDDEQYF. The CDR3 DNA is TGTGCCAGCAGCGTAGCTGCTGAGCGGGAGGACGACGAGCAGTACTTC.